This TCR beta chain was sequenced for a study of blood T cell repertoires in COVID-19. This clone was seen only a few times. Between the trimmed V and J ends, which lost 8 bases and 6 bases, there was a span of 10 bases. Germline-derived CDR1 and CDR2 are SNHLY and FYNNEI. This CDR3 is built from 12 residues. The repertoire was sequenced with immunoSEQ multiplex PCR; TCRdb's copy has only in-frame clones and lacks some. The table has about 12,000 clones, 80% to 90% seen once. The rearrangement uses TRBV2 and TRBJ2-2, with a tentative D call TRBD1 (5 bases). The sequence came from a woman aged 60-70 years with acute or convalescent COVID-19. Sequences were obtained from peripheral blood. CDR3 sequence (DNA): TGTGCCAGCGGACCAGGGCCCGGGGAGCTGTTTTTT. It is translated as CASGPGPGELFF.